This T cell receptor beta chain was profiled in a study of shared clonotypes between healthy human individuals. In germline, CDR1 is SEHNR, CDR2 FQNEAQ (reference sequence). The CDR3 runs 11 residues. The V end was cut by 4 bases, the J end by 4 bases, with 4 bases between. CD8 cells regarded as naive lacked CD45RO, were positively chosen for CCR7, and omitted terminally differentiated effector memory CD45RA+ cells. Regarding this clone: In the same sample, other DNA sequences code for this CDR3.

Measured with immunoSEQ multiplex PCR; TCRdb has only the in-frame clones, and not every one. The table lists millions of clones, about 95% of them singletons, with around 1.1% in the top ten. The V and J genes are TRBV7-9 and TRBJ2-5; D not resolved. The sequencing sample was made of naive CD8+ T cells sorted from blood. This clonotype was sampled from a man aged 18 to 35 in good health. Written as DNA, the CDR3 is TGTGCCAGCAGCTCCAGAGAGACCCAGTACTTC. It encodes CASSSRETQYF.